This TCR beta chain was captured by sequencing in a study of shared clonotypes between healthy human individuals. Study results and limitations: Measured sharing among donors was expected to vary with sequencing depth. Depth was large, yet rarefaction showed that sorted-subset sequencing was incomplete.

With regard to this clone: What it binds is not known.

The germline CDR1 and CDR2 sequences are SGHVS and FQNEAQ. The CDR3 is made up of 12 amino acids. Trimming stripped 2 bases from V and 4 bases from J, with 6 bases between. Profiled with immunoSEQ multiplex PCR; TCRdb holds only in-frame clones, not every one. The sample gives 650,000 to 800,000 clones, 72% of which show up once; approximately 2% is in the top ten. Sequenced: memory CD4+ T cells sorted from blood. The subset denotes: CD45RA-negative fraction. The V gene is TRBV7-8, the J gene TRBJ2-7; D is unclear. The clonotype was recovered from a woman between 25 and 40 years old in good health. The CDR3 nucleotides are TGTGCCAGCAGCTTATTCGGTTACGAGCAGTACTTC. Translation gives CASSLFGYEQYF. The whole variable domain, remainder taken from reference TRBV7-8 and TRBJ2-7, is GAGVSQSPRYKVAKRGQDVALRCDPISGHVSLFWYQQALGQGPEFLTYFQNEAQLDKSGLPSDRFFAERPEGSVSTLKIQRTQQEDSAVYLCASSLFGYEQYFGPGTRLTVT.